One T cell receptor beta chain is described in this entry. The CDR3 length is 14 residues. V gave up 8 bases and J gave up 6 bases; unmatched junction bases: 8. CDR1 is MNHEY and CDR2 is SVGAGI in the germline V gene. The sample is drawn from a study of sequential checkpoint blockade in melanoma. Profiling relied on immunoSEQ multiplex PCR, and the TCRdb table lists in-frame clones only, not all of them. Among 15,000 to 20,000 clones listed, around 69% were seen once. As to treatment: randomized to nivolumab then ipilimumab (arm A) or the reverse (arm B). This chain joins TRBV6-5 and TRBJ2-2; 8 bases line up with TRBD1. The specimen was CD8+ T cells sorted from blood (inferred from file names), collected from a patient given nivolumab and ipilimumab in sequence. This clonotype originated in a human donor with melanoma. As DNA, the CDR3 is TGTGCCAGCGGACAGGGCATGGAAGCCGGGGAGCTGTTTTTT. Translation: CASGQGMEAGELFF.